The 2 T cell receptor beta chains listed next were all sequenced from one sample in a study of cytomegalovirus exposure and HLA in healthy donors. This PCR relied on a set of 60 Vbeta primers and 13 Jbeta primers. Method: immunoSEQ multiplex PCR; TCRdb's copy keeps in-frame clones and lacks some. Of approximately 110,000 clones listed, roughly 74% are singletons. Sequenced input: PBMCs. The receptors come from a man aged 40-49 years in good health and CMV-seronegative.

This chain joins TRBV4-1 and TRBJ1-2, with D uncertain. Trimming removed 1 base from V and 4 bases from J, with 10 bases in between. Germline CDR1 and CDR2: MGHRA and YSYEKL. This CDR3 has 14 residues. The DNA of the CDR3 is TGCGCCAGCAGCCAAGCACAGATCCTCTATGGCTACACCTTC. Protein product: CASSQAQILYGYTF.

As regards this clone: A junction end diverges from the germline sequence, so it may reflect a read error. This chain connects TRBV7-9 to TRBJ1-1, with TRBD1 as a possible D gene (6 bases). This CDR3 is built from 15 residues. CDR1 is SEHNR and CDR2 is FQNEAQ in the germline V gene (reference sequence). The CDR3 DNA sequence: TGTTCCAGCACCCGGGGGGCAGGTGTGAACACTGAAGCTTTCTTT. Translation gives CSSTRGAGVNTEAFF. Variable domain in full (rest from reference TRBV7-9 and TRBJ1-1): DTGVSQNPRHKITKRGQNVTFRCDPISEHNRLYWYRQTLGQGPEFLTYFQNEAQLEKSRLLSDRFSAERPKGSFSTLEIQRTEQGDSAMYLCSSTRGAGVNTEAFFGQGTRLTVV.